This T cell receptor (beta chain) stems from a study of blood T cells in healthy people across ages. This clonotype appeared a single time. Its cognate antigen is unknown. The CDR3 extends over 15 amino acids. Germline loops: CDR1 MNHEY, CDR2 SVGEGT. J gave up 12 bases and V 5 bases, and 12 bases lay outside the gene matches. Next came a second PCR, run for about 6 to 11 cycles, which used a sample-barcoded 5' primer along with a J-beta primer mix. A tag from a template-switch adaptor with 12 random nucleotides marked each cDNA molecule. MiXCR, applied by TCRdb to the 5' RACE reads, yields one record per CDR3 protein. Among 650,000 to 1,000,000 distinct CDR3 sequences listed, 35% to 40% were seen once. Study-level points and caveats: A greater number of naive CD4+ cells and higher diversity distinguished long-lived donors from aged donors.

V is TRBV6-2 or TRBV6-3 and J is TRBJ2-1; 11 nucleotides align to TRBD1. Sequenced sample: blood. The clonotype originates from a man between 18 and 29 years old in good health. CDR3 region: CASSHGQGARIGQFF. The CDR3 DNA reads TGTGCCAGCAGTCACGGACAGGGGGCTAGGATTGGGCAGTTCTTC.